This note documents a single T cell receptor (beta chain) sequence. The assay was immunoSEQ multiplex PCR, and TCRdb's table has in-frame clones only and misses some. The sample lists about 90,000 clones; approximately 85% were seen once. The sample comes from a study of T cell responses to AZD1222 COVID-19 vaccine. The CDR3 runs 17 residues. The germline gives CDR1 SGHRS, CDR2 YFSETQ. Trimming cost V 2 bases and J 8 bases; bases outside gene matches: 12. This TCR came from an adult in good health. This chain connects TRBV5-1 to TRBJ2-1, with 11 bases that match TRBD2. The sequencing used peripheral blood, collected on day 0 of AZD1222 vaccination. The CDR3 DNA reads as TGCGCCAGCAGCTTAACCTCTAGCGGGAGGATGACATATGAGCAGTTCTTC. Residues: CASSLTSSGRMTYEQFF.